A selection of T cell receptor beta chains follows, all from one sample in a study of blood T cell repertoires in COVID-19. Assay used: immunoSEQ multiplex PCR; TCRdb lists only in-frame clones, some missing. The sample carries approximately 270,000 clones, 70% to 90% recorded once. Sequencing used peripheral blood. These receptor sequences come from a human donor with COVID-19, enrolled during active disease. The donor label of this sample is uncertain. Each CDR3 is given with its conserved first and last residue. A D gene is named only where the DNA matches it firmly. Clone size is given for some rows only: seen once, a few or many times, or a class if the clone is expanded.

v_gene,j_gene,d_gene,abundance,CDR3nt,CDR3aa
TRBV19,TRBJ1-1,.,.,TGTGCCAGTAGTACCACAGAGAACACTGAAGCTTTCTTT,CASSTTENTEAFF
TRBV20-1,TRBJ1-2,.,.,TGCAGTGCCAGGGGATTCTATGGCTACACCTTC,CSARGFYGYTF
TRBV5-6,TRBJ1-1,.,once,TGTGCCAGCAGCCCCCGGACTAACACTGAAGCTTTCTTT,CASSPRTNTEAFF
TRBV11-2,TRBJ1-1,.,.,TGTGCCAGCAGCTTCGGGGGGGGCAGGGCTGAAGCTTTCTTT,CASSFGGGRAEAFF
TRBV28,TRBJ2-1,TRBD2,few,TGTGCCAGCACACTCTGGTTAGCGGGCTCCTACAATGAGCAGTTCTTC,CASTLWLAGSYNEQFF
TRBV19,TRBJ2-3,TRBD1,.,TGTGCCAGTAGTTCCCGGGACAGGGGGCGCAGTACCACAGATACGCAGTATTTT,CASSSRDRGRSTTDTQYF
TRBV5-8,TRBJ1-6,.,.,TGTGCCAGCAGCTTCGGGGAGGCCCAATATAATTCACCCCTCCACTTT,CASSFGEAQYNSPLHF
TRBV7-2,TRBJ2-1,TRBD2,few,TGTGCCAGCAGCTTAGCTGCTAGCGGGAGGGTAGGTGAGCAGTTCTTC,CASSLAASGRVGEQFF
TRBV6-5,TRBJ2-2,.,.,TGTGCCAGCAGTCCACCCGGGGGTCGGGCCGGGGAGCTGTTTTTT,CASSPPGGRAGELFF
TRBV28,TRBJ1-5,TRBD1,once,TGTGCCAGCAGTTTAGGGTCAGGGGGCCTTCAGCCCCAGCATTTT,CASSLGSGGLQPQHF
TRBV7-8,TRBJ1-1,TRBD1,.,TGTGCCAGCAGCTCAAGAGTATCCACGGGACAGGGGCCGAACACTGAAGCTTTCTTT,CASSSRVSTGQGPNTEAFF
TRBV28,TRBJ2-1,TRBD1,.,TGTGCCAGCAGAAAACAGGGGTCCTACAATGAGCAGTTCTTC,CASRKQGSYNEQFF
TRBV6-1,TRBJ2-7,TRBD2,.,TGTGCCAGCAGTGAAGAAGGGACTAGCTACGGCACCCCCTACGAGCAGTACTTC,CASSEEGTSYGTPYEQYF
TRBV11-3,TRBJ2-3,TRBD2,.,TGTGCCAGCAGCTTAAGGGCCGGGGGGAGTGATACGCAGTATTTT,CASSLRAGGSDTQYF
TRBV4-2,TRBJ1-3,TRBD1,.,TGTGCCAGCAGCCAAGAAGGGACAGGGGTCTCTGGAAACACCATATATTTT,CASSQEGTGVSGNTIYF
TRBV6-2/TRBV6-3,TRBJ2-1,.,.,TGTGCCAGCAGTTTAGCGGCCTCCTACAATGAGCAGTTCTTC,CASSLAASYNEQFF
TRBV4-2,TRBJ2-5,.,.,TGTGCCAGCAGCCACATAAGGAGGGTAGGCGAGACCCAGTACTTC,CASSHIRRVGETQYF
TRBV11-2,TRBJ1-1,.,.,TGTGCCAGCAGCTTTAGGAACACTGAAGCTTTCTTT,CASSFRNTEAFF
TRBV28,TRBJ2-7,.,.,TGTGCCAGCAGTTTAAGGCTAGCTGGCGAGCAGTACTTC,CASSLRLAGEQYF
TRBV7-8,TRBJ1-1,.,once,TGTGCCAGCAGCTTATTAATACGTGGCTACACTGAAGCTTTCTTT,CASSLLIRGYTEAFF
TRBV28,TRBJ1-5,TRBD1,.,TGTGCCAGCAGTCCCGGACAGGTCAACCGGCCCCAGCATTTT,CASSPGQVNRPQHF
TRBV10-2,TRBJ2-7,.,.,TGCGCCAGTTCGCTGACAGGCTACGAGCAGTACTTC,CASSLTGYEQYF
TRBV6-5,TRBJ2-5,.,.,TGTGCCAGCAGTTATGGCCCCCTACAGAAAGAGACCCAGTACTTC,CASSYGPLQKETQYF
TRBV12-5,TRBJ2-7,TRBD2,.,TGTGCTAGTGGTTTGGTATTGTTCAGGGGCGGGAGGGCCTACGAGCAGTACTTC,CASGLVLFRGGRAYEQYF
TRBV19,TRBJ2-7,TRBD2,.,TGTGCCAGTAGCTTAAGCGGGGCGAGCTCCTACGAGCAGTACTTC,CASSLSGASSYEQYF